The 18 T cell receptor beta chains in this list originate from one sample, sequenced in a study of shared clonotypes between healthy human individuals. Generated by immunoSEQ multiplex PCR, the TCRdb table keeps only in-frame clones and is missing some. Of about 600,000 clones in the sample, about 96% were seen once. Sequences were obtained from naive CD4+ T cells sorted from blood. Subset defined: CD45RA+ positively selected. The source is a woman under 40 in good health.

V and J are TRBV6-1 and TRBJ1-5; D is ambiguous. Between the trimmed V and J ends, which lost 2 bases and 11 bases, there was a span of 10 bases. The CDR3 has 12 amino acids. The germline V gene has CDR1 MNHNS and CDR2 SASEGT. CDR3 protein: CASSEKVAAQHF. The CDR3 nucleotides read TGTGCCAGCAGTGAAAAGGTAGCGGCCCAGCATTTT.

The chain links TRBV28 to TRBJ2-7, with D maybe TRBD1 (6 bases). CDR1 MDHEN and CDR2 SYDVKM come from the germline V gene. The CDR3 consists of 15 residues. The ends were cut back, 3 bases at V and 6 bases at J, with 18 bases in the middle. The CDR3 bases are TGTGCCAGCAGTTTTCCTCGCCACAGGGCGGCCGAGCAGTACTTC. It specifies CASSFPRHRAAEQYF.

The chain employs TRBV6-5 and TRBJ1-5, with 10 bases that match TRBD1. The CDR3 extends over 15 amino acids. J was trimmed by 5 bases and V by 5 bases; bases with no gene match: 6. Per germline, CDR1 MNHEY and CDR2 SVGAGI. The CDR3 DNA reads as TGTGCCAGCAGTCGACAGGGGGCTATCGATCAGCCCCAGCATTTT. Its translation: CASSRQGAIDQPQHF.

This chain links TRBV18 with TRBJ2-7; 8 bases are a match to TRBD2. This CDR3 is 16 amino acids long. The trim removed 6 bases at V and 7 bases at J, leaving 17 bases unmatched. The germline CDR1 and CDR2 sequences are KGHSH and LQKENI. Written as DNA, the CDR3 is TGTGCCAGCTCCTACCTAGCCCAGCGGGAGCTGGGGGAGCAGTACTTC. This sequence encodes CASSYLAQRELGEQYF.

The CDR3 here is CASSESDRAYNEQFF. The CDR3 bases are TGTGCCAGCAGTGAGTCCGACAGGGCCTACAATGAGCAGTTCTTC. The chain couples TRBV6-4 to TRBJ2-1; 7 bases map to TRBD1. This CDR3 comprises 15 residues. CDR1 is MRHNA, CDR2 SNTAGT, per germline. The trim removed 3 bases at V and 2 bases at J, leaving 4 bases unmatched.

This chain joins TRBV7-9 and TRBJ2-7, with 8 bases aligning to TRBD2. V gave up 1 base and J gave up 5 bases; unmatched junction bases: 7. The germline V gene has CDR1 SEHNR and CDR2 FQNEAQ (reference sequence). The CDR3 is 15 residues long. The CDR3 protein is CASSLVGSGANEQYF. The CDR3 nucleotides are TGTGCCAGCAGCTTAGTAGGTAGCGGGGCCAACGAGCAGTACTTC.

This clone was counted a few times. The chain has TRBV2 and TRBJ1-4; 7 bases fit TRBD1. Trimming cost V 6 bases and J 8 bases; bases outside gene matches: 9. The germline V gene has CDR1 SNHLY and CDR2 FYNNEI. This CDR3 is 14 amino acids long. CDR3: CASSNRGGREKLFF. The CDR3 DNA reads as TGTGCCAGCAGCAACAGGGGCGGTAGGGAAAAACTGTTTTTT.

This clone was detected once. The chain links TRBV9 to TRBJ1-5; 12 bases map to TRBD1. This CDR3 spans 17 amino acids. Germline V gene data show CDR1 as SGDLS and CDR2 as YYNGEE. The V gene end was trimmed by 2 bases and the J gene end by 6 bases; junction bases not matched to a gene: 9. The CDR3 region has the DNA TGTGCCAGCAGCGTCCAAGGGGGGACAGGGGGCTGTCAGCCCCAGCATTTT. Its translation: CASSVQGGTGGCQPQHF.

The chain links TRBV15 to TRBJ2-7; possible D gene TRBD1, 5 bases. The CDR3 is 18 residues long. V was pared by 6 bases and J by 0 bases, with 24 bases between. Looked up from germline, CDR1 is LNHNV and CDR2 is YYDKDF (reference sequence). In DNA form, the CDR3 reads TGTGCCACCAGGCTGCCCGCCCCCCAGACAGAATACTCCTACGAGCAGTACTTC. This translates into CATRLPAPQTEYSYEQYF.

The chain has TRBV11-2 and TRBJ2-1, with a tentative D call TRBD2 (6 bases). Trimming left V 1 base short and J 7 bases short, with 17 bases between. The CDR3 runs 16 residues. CDR1 is SGHAT and CDR2 is FQNNGV in the germline V gene. This chain's CDR3 is CASSLVSGARGNEQFF. The CDR3 DNA sequence: TGTGCCAGCAGCTTAGTCTCCGGGGCCCGGGGGAATGAGCAGTTCTTC.

The V gene is TRBV28, the J gene TRBJ1-1; 7 nucleotides align to TRBD1. The CDR3 covers 14 residues. V shed 7 bases, J shed 2 bases, and the junction held 7 bases outside the gene matches. Germline CDR1 and CDR2: MDHEN and SYDVKM. CDR3 amino acids: CASTVTGPNTEAFF. The CDR3 DNA reads TGTGCCAGCACCGTGACAGGGCCCAACACTGAAGCTTTCTTT.

V is TRBV19 and J is TRBJ1-2, with 9 bases aligning to TRBD1. The J segment lost 4 bases and the V segment lost 5 bases, leaving 11 bases of the junction unmatched. Looked up from germline, CDR1 is LNHDA and CDR2 is SQIVND (reference sequence). This CDR3 comprises 16 residues. CDR3 nucleotide sequence: TGTGCCAGTAGTCCAAGGACAGGGGAGGAAGGCTATGGCTACACCTTC. Protein: CASSPRTGEEGYGYTF.

This chain connects TRBV28 to TRBJ2-2; 7 bases align to TRBD1. V trimming: 1 base; J trimming: 0 bases; junction bases outside the gene matches: 5. Germline CDR1 is MDHEN and CDR2 is SYDVKM. The CDR3 sequence is 17 residues long. The CDR3 spells CASSLFLGQPNTGELFF. CDR3 nucleotide sequence: TGTGCCAGCAGTTTATTTTTGGGACAGCCGAACACCGGGGAGCTGTTTTTT.

The chain couples TRBV6-6 to TRBJ2-7, with TRBD2 identical over 12 bases. Germline V CDR1 and CDR2: MNHNY, SVGAGI (reference sequence). The trim removed 6 bases at V and 3 bases at J, leaving 6 bases unmatched. This CDR3 has 15 residues. The CDR3 sequence: CASRRLAGDSYEQYF. CDR3 DNA: TGTGCCAGCAGGAGACTAGCGGGAGACAGCTACGAGCAGTACTTC.

As DNA, the CDR3 is TGTGCCAGCAGTAGAACCGGGACAGGACAAGAGACCCAGTACTTC. Protein sequence: CASSRTGTGQETQYF. The gene calls are TRBV9 and TRBJ2-5, with 8 bases lining up with TRBD1. Trimming removed 5 bases from V and 2 bases from J; junction bases left unmatched: 8. The CDR3 consists of 15 residues. Germline CDR1 is SGDLS and CDR2 is YYNGEE.

The rearrangement links TRBV28 to TRBJ1-5; 9 nucleotides line up with TRBD1. The CDR3 extends over 17 amino acids. CDR1 is MDHEN and CDR2 is SYDVKM in the germline V gene. V gave up 5 bases and J gave up 5 bases; unmatched junction bases: 13. The CDR3 loop is CASSPGQGFSFHQPQHF. CDR3 sequence (DNA): TGTGCCAGCAGTCCGGGACAGGGATTTTCCTTTCATCAGCCCCAGCATTTT.

V and J are TRBV4-2 and TRBJ2-7; 7 bases line up with TRBD2. Trimming removed 1 base from V and 7 bases from J; junction bases left unmatched: 4. This CDR3 comprises 13 residues. Germline V CDR1 and CDR2: LGHNA, YNFKEQ. CDR3 DNA sequence: TGTGCCAGCAGCCAAGTCCCGGGAGGAGAGCAGTACTTC. Its translation is CASSQVPGGEQYF.

The CDR3 nucleotides are TGTGCCAGCAGCTTACAGGGAGACTATGGCTACACCTTC. Translated: CASSLQGDYGYTF. This chain links TRBV13 with TRBJ1-2; possible D gene TRBD1, 5 bases. Germline lookup yields CDR1 PRHDT and CDR2 FYEKMQ (reference sequence). Trimming took off 2 bases at V and 3 bases at J, with 7 bases between the two ends. This CDR3 has 13 residues.